This TCR beta chain was retrieved from a study of blood T cell repertoires in COVID-19. V lost 6 bases and J 0 bases, leaving 20 bases between the germline ends. The V gene's germline CDR1 is MDHEN and CDR2 SYDVKM. This CDR3 has 17 residues. Using immunoSEQ multiplex PCR, the repertoire was profiled, and TCRdb retains in-frame clones only, with some absent. This sample carries about 170,000 clones, approximately 84% of them seen once, and the ten largest clones take 2.5% to 3%. Material: peripheral blood. The J gene is TRBJ2-5, the V gene TRBV28, with no clear D. The sequence was obtained from a woman of 80 years or more with COVID-19, enrolled during active disease. CDR3 loop: CASSPRGRPGYQETQYF. CDR3 coding DNA: TGTGCCAGCAGCCCGAGAGGAAGACCCGGGTACCAAGAGACCCAGTACTTC.